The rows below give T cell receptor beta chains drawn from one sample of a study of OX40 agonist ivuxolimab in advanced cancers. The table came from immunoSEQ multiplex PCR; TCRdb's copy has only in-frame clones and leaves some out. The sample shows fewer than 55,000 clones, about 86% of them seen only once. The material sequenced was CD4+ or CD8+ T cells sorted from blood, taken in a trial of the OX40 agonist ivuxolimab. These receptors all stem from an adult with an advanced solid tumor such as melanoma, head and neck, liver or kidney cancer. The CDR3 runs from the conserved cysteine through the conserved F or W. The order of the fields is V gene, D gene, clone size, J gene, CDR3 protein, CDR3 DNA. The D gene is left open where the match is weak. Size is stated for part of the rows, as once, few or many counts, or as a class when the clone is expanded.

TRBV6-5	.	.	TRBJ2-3	CASSYDSTDTQYF	TGTGCCAGCAGTTACGATAGCACAGATACGCAGTATTTT
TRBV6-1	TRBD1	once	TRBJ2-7	CASGRDRTYEQYF	TGTGCCAGCGGCCGGGACAGAACCTACGAGCAGTACTTC
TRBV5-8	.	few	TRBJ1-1	CASSPQFTEAFF	TGTGCCAGCAGCCCCCAGTTCACTGAAGCTTTCTTT
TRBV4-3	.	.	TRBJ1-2	CASSQDTGGIGYTF	TGCGCCAGCAGCCAAGATACAGGTGGTATTGGCTACACCTTC
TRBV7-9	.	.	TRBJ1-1	CASSSQDSGNTEAFF	TGTGCCAGCAGCTCGCAGGACAGCGGGAACACTGAAGCTTTCTTT
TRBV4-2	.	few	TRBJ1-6	CASSPTEDGDSPLHF	TGTGCCAGCAGCCCGACCGAGGACGGCGATTCACCCCTCCACTTT
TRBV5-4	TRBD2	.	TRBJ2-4	CASSILADKNIQYF	TGTGCCAGCAGCATACTAGCGGATAAAAACATTCAGTACTTC
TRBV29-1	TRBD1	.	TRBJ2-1	CSVNWGQGWNEQFF	TGCAGCGTTAATTGGGGACAGGGGTGGAATGAGCAGTTCTTC
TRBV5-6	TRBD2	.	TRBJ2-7	CASSFGLAITSGSSYEQYF	TGTGCCAGCAGCTTCGGTTTGGCAATAACTAGCGGAAGCTCCTACGAGCAGTACTTC
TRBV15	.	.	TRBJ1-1	CATGRGGSGNTEAFF	TGTGCCACGGGGAGAGGGGGGAGTGGGAACACTGAAGCTTTCTTT
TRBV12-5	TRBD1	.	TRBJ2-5	CAMTTGQGAETQYF	TGTGCTATGACCACGGGACAGGGGGCCGAGACCCAGTACTTC
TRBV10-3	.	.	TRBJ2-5	CAISGGVQETQYF	TGTGCCATCAGTGGGGGCGTTCAAGAGACCCAGTACTTC
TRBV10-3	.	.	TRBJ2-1	CASKGGPDEQFF	TGTGCCTCAAAGGGGGGGCCGGATGAGCAGTTCTTC
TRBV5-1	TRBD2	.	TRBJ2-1	CASRSGLAGDEQFF	TGCGCCAGCAGATCCGGACTAGCGGGAGATGAGCAGTTCTTC
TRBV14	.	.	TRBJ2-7	CASRVTASVKQYF	TGTGCCAGCAGAGTCACAGCCAGTGTAAAGCAGTACTTC
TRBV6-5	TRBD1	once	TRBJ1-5	CASRTGDQPQHF	TGTGCCAGCCGGACAGGGGATCAGCCCCAGCATTTT
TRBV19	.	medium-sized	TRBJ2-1	CASSGNPSSYNEQFF	TGTGCCAGTTCCGGAAACCCTAGCTCCTACAATGAGCAGTTCTTC
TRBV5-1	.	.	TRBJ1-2	CASSLSDRNGYTF	TGCGCCAGCAGCTTATCCGACAGAAATGGCTACACCTTC
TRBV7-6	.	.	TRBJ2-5	CASSLAGETQYF	TGTGCCAGCAGCTTAGCGGGAGAGACCCAGTACTTC
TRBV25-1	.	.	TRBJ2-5	CASTKSGLRGTETQYF	TGTGCCAGCACCAAATCGGGACTCCGGGGGACAGAGACCCAGTACTTC
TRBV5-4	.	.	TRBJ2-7	CASSPRPDTSYEQYF	TGTGCCAGCAGCCCCCGCCCGGACACTTCCTACGAGCAGTACTTC
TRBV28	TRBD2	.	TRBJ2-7	CASSPSGRFHEQYF	TGTGCCAGCAGTCCTAGCGGGAGATTCCACGAGCAGTACTTC
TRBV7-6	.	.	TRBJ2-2	CASSLALKSTGELFF	TGTGCCAGCAGCTTAGCGCTGAAGAGCACCGGGGAGCTGTTTTTT
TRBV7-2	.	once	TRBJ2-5	CASSYGGTIGEQYF	TGTGCCAGCAGCTATGGCGGGACCATTGGGGAGCAGTACTTC
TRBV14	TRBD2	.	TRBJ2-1	CASSQTRDSGRAGNNEQFF	TGTGCCAGCAGCCAAACCCGGGATAGCGGGAGGGCTGGAAACAATGAGCAGTTCTTC
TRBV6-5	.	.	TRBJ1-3	CASSYSAQTIYF	TGTGCCAGCAGTTACTCGGCCCAGACCATATATTTT
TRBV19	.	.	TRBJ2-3	CASSIEGTDTQYF	TGTGCCAGTAGTATCGAAGGCACAGATACGCAGTATTTT
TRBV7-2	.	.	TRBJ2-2	CASSLPQVGELFF	TGTGCCAGCAGCCTCCCCCAGGTAGGGGAGCTGTTTTTT
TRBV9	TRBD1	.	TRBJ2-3	CASSGPGQGADTQYF	TGTGCCAGCAGTGGTCCGGGACAGGGGGCAGATACGCAGTATTTT
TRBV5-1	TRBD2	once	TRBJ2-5	CASSGGGTSEETQYF	TGCGCCAGCAGCGGAGGCGGGACTAGCGAAGAGACCCAGTACTTC
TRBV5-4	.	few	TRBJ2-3	CASSLVADTQYF	TGTGCCAGCAGCTTGGTGGCAGATACGCAGTATTTT
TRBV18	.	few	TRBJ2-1	CASSVGGSYNEQFF	TGTGCCAGCTCTGTAGGAGGGTCCTACAATGAGCAGTTCTTC
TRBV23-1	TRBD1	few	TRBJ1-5	CASRPTGGCNQPQHF	TGCGCCAGCAGACCAACAGGGGGATGTAATCAGCCCCAGCATTTT
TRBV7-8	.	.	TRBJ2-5	CASSSDRFWETQYF	TGTGCCAGCAGCTCAGACAGATTTTGGGAGACCCAGTACTTC
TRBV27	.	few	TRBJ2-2	CASSFGGSDTGELFF	TGTGCCAGCAGTTTTGGAGGTTCGGACACCGGGGAGCTGTTTTTT
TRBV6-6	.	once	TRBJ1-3	CASSYGRAGNTIYF	TGTGCCAGCAGTTACGGCAGGGCAGGAAACACCATATATTTT
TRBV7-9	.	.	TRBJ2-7	CASVAGIPYEQYF	TGTGCCAGCGTCGCAGGGATTCCCTACGAGCAGTACTTC
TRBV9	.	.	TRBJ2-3	CASSATRGAGRSDTQYF	TGTGCCAGCAGCGCGACTCGAGGGGCAGGGAGGTCAGATACGCAGTATTTT
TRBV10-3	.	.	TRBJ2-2	CAIRTHPPLGLHANTGELFF	TGTGCCATCCGGACCCACCCCCCCCTAGGACTACACGCGAACACCGGGGAGCTGTTTTTT
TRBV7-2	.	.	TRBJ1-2	CASLFMRQPNYGYTF	TGTGCCAGCTTATTTATGCGGCAGCCCAACTATGGCTACACCTTC
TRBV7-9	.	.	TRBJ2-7	CASSLGDQQYF	TGTGCCAGCAGCTTAGGAGATCAGCAGTACTTC
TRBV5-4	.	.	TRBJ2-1	CASSLDQGSNEQFF	TGTGCCAGCAGCTTGGATCAGGGGAGCAATGAGCAGTTCTTC
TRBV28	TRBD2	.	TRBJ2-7	CASSLTPGTSGRFEQYF	TGTGCCAGCAGCCTTACGCCCGGGACTAGCGGGAGGTTCGAGCAGTACTTC
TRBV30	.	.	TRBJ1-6	CAWSVFSPLHF	TGTGCCTGGAGTGTATTTTCACCCCTCCACTTT